Below are 15 T cell receptor beta chains sequenced from a single sample in a study of shared clonotypes between healthy human individuals. The assay was immunoSEQ multiplex PCR, and TCRdb's table has in-frame clones only and misses some. The table lists around 500,000 clones, more than 75% of them singletons. The specimen sequenced was PBMCs. The receptors were sampled from a woman between 40 and 50 years old in good health. Some clones in this sample may be carry-over from other donors' samples.

This chain links TRBV6-6 with TRBJ1-1, with TRBD1 matching 9 bases. Germline V gene data show CDR1 as MNHNY and CDR2 as SVGAGI (reference sequence). V shed 0 bases, J shed 8 bases, and the junction held 7 bases outside the gene matches. This CDR3 has 15 residues. The CDR3 DNA reads as TGTGCCAGCAGTTACTCCCGGGACAGGGACGGAGAAGCTTTCTTT. This translates into CASSYSRDRDGEAFF.

The chain links TRBV6-9 to TRBJ2-1; 12 nucleotides align to TRBD2. This CDR3 comprises 19 residues. After removal of 4 bases from V and 6 bases from J, the junction contained 16 bases not matched to a gene. Germline CDR1 and CDR2: MNHGY and SVAAGI. CDR3 residues: CASSCPASGRAKGGNEQFF. In DNA form, the CDR3 reads TGTGCCAGCAGTTGCCCGGCTAGCGGGAGGGCCAAGGGGGGCAATGAGCAGTTCTTC.

The CDR3 here is CASSADRTSGRVYEQYF. The CDR3, as DNA: TGTGCCAGTAGTGCTGACCGGACTAGCGGGAGGGTTTACGAGCAGTACTTC. V is TRBV19 and J is TRBJ2-7, with 15 positions matching TRBD2. The J segment lost 4 bases and the V segment lost 5 bases, leaving 9 bases of the junction unmatched. CDR1 is LNHDA and CDR2 is SQIVND in the germline V gene (reference sequence). The CDR3 consists of 17 residues.

V usage is TRBV28 and J usage is TRBJ2-1, with a tentative D call TRBD2 (6 bases). Germline CDR1 and CDR2: MDHEN and SYDVKM. The CDR3 is 16 amino acids. V lost 3 bases and J lost 0, with 12 bases in between. The CDR3 DNA reads as TGTGCCAGCAGTTTGCGGGGAGGCAGCTCCTACAATGAGCAGTTCTTC. Translating gives CASSLRGGSSYNEQFF.

The chain joins TRBV11-2 to TRBJ2-1; weak D call: TRBD2 (6 bases). The V and J ends lost 5 bases and 4 bases respectively, with 15 bases between them. The CDR3 covers 15 residues. CDR1 SGHAT and CDR2 FQNNGV come from the germline V gene. The DNA for the CDR3 is TGTGCCAGCAGCCCCGGCGGGACTCAGTACAATGAGCAGTTCTTC. Protein sequence: CASSPGGTQYNEQFF.

The table lists this clone with a few counts. The rearrangement links TRBV7-2 to TRBJ2-3; TRBD2 aligns across 7 bases. Germline V gene sequence: CDR1 SGHTA, CDR2 FQGNSA. This CDR3 spans 19 amino acids. The trim removed 5 bases at V and 0 bases at J, leaving 17 bases unmatched. CDR3 amino acids: CASSPRGRRASGSTDTQYF. The CDR3, as DNA: TGTGCCAGCAGCCCGAGAGGCAGGAGGGCTAGCGGTAGCACAGATACGCAGTATTTT. Full variable domain (rest looked up from reference TRBV7-2 and TRBJ2-3): GAGVSQSPSNKVTEKGKDVELRCDPISGHTALYWYRQSLGQGLEFLIYFQGNSAPDKSGLPSDRFSAERTGGSVSTLTIQRTQQEDSAVYLCASSPRGRRASGSTDTQYFGPGTRLTVL.

This chain links TRBV6-1 with TRBJ2-1; TRBD2 aligns across 7 bases. The CDR3 is made up of 17 amino acids. The trim removed 1 base at V and 12 bases at J, leaving 18 bases unmatched. Per germline, CDR1 MNHNS and CDR2 SASEGT. CDR3 residues: CASSEVVAGNPTMVQFF. The CDR3 DNA follows: TGTGCCAGCAGTGAAGTGGTAGCGGGTAACCCTACAATGGTGCAGTTCTTC.

This clone was seen at least ten times. The chain uses TRBV19 and TRBJ2-1; 10 bases fit TRBD2. V was pared by 6 bases and J by 3 bases, with 5 bases of the junction left unmatched. The CDR3 is made up of 15 amino acids. Germline CDR1 is LNHDA and CDR2 is SQIVND (reference sequence). As DNA, the CDR3 is TGTGCCAGTAGCAGAGGACTAGCGGACTACAATGAGCAGTTCTTC. Its protein product is CASSRGLADYNEQFF.

The gene calls are TRBV4-1 and TRBJ1-2; D remains ambiguous. Trimming shortened V by 0 bases and J by 6 bases, and 11 bases separated the two germline ends. The V gene's germline CDR1 is MGHRA and CDR2 YSYEKL. CDR3 length: 14 amino acids. The CDR3 DNA sequence: TGCGCCAGCAGCCAAGACGGGGTTTACAATGGCTACACCTTC. Its protein product is CASSQDGVYNGYTF.

CDR3 loop: CASSERWVYEQYF. In DNA form, the CDR3 reads TGTGCCAGCAGTGAACGGTGGGTGTACGAGCAGTACTTC. V usage is TRBV6-1 and J usage is TRBJ2-7; D not resolved. Germline CDR1 is MNHNS and CDR2 is SASEGT. The CDR3 is 13 residues long. V lost 2 bases to trimming and J lost 4 bases, with 9 bases between them.

This chain connects TRBV4-1 to TRBJ1-1; unclear D gene. The CDR3 loop spans 15 amino acids. V lost 1 base, J lost 1 base, and 10 bases lay in between. Germline CDR1 is MGHRA and CDR2 is YSYEKL. CDR3 coding DNA: TGCGCCAGCAGCCAAGTCGGTGGATCGAACACTGAAGCTTTCTTT. Its protein product is CASSQVGGSNTEAFF.

On this clone itself: Sequence at one end of the junction differs from germline and may be a read error. This chain links TRBV9 with TRBJ2-7; 7 bases fit TRBD1. There are 14 residues in the CDR3. Germline V CDR1 and CDR2: SGDLS, YYNGEE. The CDR3 reads CASSVGDSRYGQYF. In DNA form, the CDR3 reads TGTGCCAGCAGCGTGGGGGACAGCCGCTACGGGCAGTACTTC.

The chain couples TRBV5-4 to TRBJ1-1, with 9 positions matching TRBD1. The V segment lost 5 bases and the J segment 3 bases; nucleotides outside the gene matches: 8. CDR1 and CDR2 from the germline V gene are SGHNT and YYREEE (reference sequence). The CDR3 length is 15 residues. The CDR3 loop is CASSSKRQGDTEAFF. In DNA, the CDR3 is TGTGCCAGCAGTTCAAAACGACAGGGGGACACTGAAGCTTTCTTT.

This clone appeared many times. The sample carries other DNA sequences with the same CDR3. V and J are TRBV29-1 and TRBJ2-7, with 7 bases that match TRBD1. CDR1 is SQVTM and CDR2 is ANQGSEA in the germline V gene. J gave up 5 bases and V 2 bases, and 6 bases lay outside the gene matches. The length of the CDR3 is 13 residues. The CDR3 DNA reads as TGCAGCGTTGAAAGGGGTCAGGGGGACGAGCAGTACTTC. As protein: CSVERGQGDEQYF.

The J gene is TRBJ2-6, the V gene TRBV6-7, with D possibly TRBD1 on 6 matching bases. TRBV6-7 is identified as an open reading frame with a role that is uncertain. The CDR3 runs to 17 residues. The V end was cut by 5 bases, the J end by 0 bases, with 14 bases between. CDR3 nucleotides: TGTGCCAGCAGTCCGGGACACCCTTCCTCTGGGGCCAACGTCCTGACTTTC. It codes for CASSPGHPSSGANVLTF.